The rows below give T cell receptor beta chains drawn from one sample of a study of T cell responses to AZD1222 COVID-19 vaccine. Sequenced by immunoSEQ multiplex PCR; TCRdb stores in-frame clones only, minus some. This sample has 150,000 to 200,000 clones, with 80% to 90% found just once. Sequenced here: peripheral blood, sampled on day 0 of AZD1222 vaccination. These receptors came from an adult in good health. CDR3s include the opening cysteine and the closing phenylalanine or tryptophan. D genes are given only for firm matches. A clone size is listed for some rows: how often the clone was seen (once, few, many), or a class if it is expanded.

V,size,D,J,DNA,CDR3
TRBV6-4,-,-,TRBJ1-2,TGTGCCAGCAGACGTATACAGGGCAGAACTAACTATGGCTACACCTTC,CASRRIQGRTNYGYTF
TRBV24-1,-,TRBD2,TRBJ2-3,TGTGCCACCAGTGATTGGGCAACTAGCGAAAGCACAGATACGCAGTATTTT,CATSDWATSESTDTQYF
TRBV30,once,TRBD2,TRBJ2-2,TGTGCCTGGAGTGTACCTAGCGGAGGGGCTGGGGAGCTGTTTTTT,CAWSVPSGGAGELFF
TRBV7-2,-,-,TRBJ2-7,TGTGCCAGCAGCTTAGTAGGGGGGACGTCCTACGAGCAGTACTTC,CASSLVGGTSYEQYF
TRBV19,-,-,TRBJ2-2,TGTGCCAGTAGGTACTACACCGGGGAGCTGTTTTTT,CASRYYTGELFF
TRBV7-9,-,TRBD1,TRBJ2-7,TGTGCCAGCAGCACCCCCGGGACAGGGTCCTACGAGCAGTACTTC,CASSTPGTGSYEQYF
TRBV5-1,-,-,TRBJ1-4,TGCGCCAGCAGCTTGAACCCTCCGAGGGCTAATGAAAAACTGTTTTTT,CASSLNPPRANEKLFF
TRBV28,-,-,TRBJ1-5,TGTGCCAGCAGTTTTGGACTACGGGTCATAAATCATCAGCCCCAGCATTTT,CASSFGLRVINHQPQHF
TRBV30,once,-,TRBJ1-5,TGTGCCTGGAGTGCGGGGATTAATCAGCCCCAGCATTTT,CAWSAGINQPQHF
TRBV2,-,-,TRBJ2-2,TGTGCCAGCAGTGAAGGAACGGATAGTACCGGGGAGCTGTTTTTT,CASSEGTDSTGELFF
TRBV5-1,-,-,TRBJ1-4,TGCGCCAGCAGCTTGACCGGACAGATTAATGAAAAACTGTTTTTT,CASSLTGQINEKLFF
TRBV29-1,-,-,TRBJ2-1,TGCAGCGTGCCACGGGGCTCGGGCAACAATCCTGAGCAGTTCTTC,CSVPRGSGNNPEQFF
TRBV9,few,-,TRBJ1-4,TGTGCCAGCAGCAAGGACCTAAATGAAAAACTGTTTTTT,CASSKDLNEKLFF
TRBV6-1,-,-,TRBJ2-1,TGTGCCAGCAGTGAATTCTGGGGTTCGGGCAATGAGCAGTTCTTC,CASSEFWGSGNEQFF
TRBV7-2,-,TRBD2,TRBJ2-2,TGTGCCAGCAGCTTAAGGAGACTAGCGGGCGGGGAGCTGTTTTTT,CASSLRRLAGGELFF
TRBV28,-,TRBD1,TRBJ1-3,TGTGCCAGCAGGTCAGGGGGCTTGTCTGGAAACACCATATATTTT,CASRSGGLSGNTIYF
TRBV19,-,TRBD1,TRBJ1-1,TGTGCCAGTAGTATTGGACAGGGCGGAGGGAACACTGAAGCTTTCTTT,CASSIGQGGGNTEAFF
TRBV11-3,-,-,TRBJ1-1,TGTGCCAGCAGCTTAGGGGGTCTAAGGAACACTGAAGCTTTCTTT,CASSLGGLRNTEAFF
TRBV19,-,-,TRBJ1-4,TGTGCCAGTAGGCCTCGGACGGAAGGAGTTGCAACTAATGAAAAACTGTTTTTT,CASRPRTEGVATNEKLFF
TRBV3-1/TRBV3-2,once,-,TRBJ1-5,TGTGCCAGCAGCCAAGTGGGTGAAAGGGGACCGAGGAATCAGCCCCAGCATTTT,CASSQVGERGPRNQPQHF
TRBV6-2/TRBV6-3,-,TRBD1,TRBJ1-2,TGTGCCAGCAGCCAACGCTCCCCCACAGGGGAGGGCTACACCTTC,CASSQRSPTGEGYTF
TRBV27,-,-,TRBJ1-4,TGTGCCAGCAGTTTAAGGGGGGGGAGGGAAAAACTGTTTTTT,CASSLRGGREKLFF
TRBV3-1/TRBV3-2,-,-,TRBJ1-2,TGTGCCAGCAGCCAAGTGTGGGGATCCTATGGCTACACCTTC,CASSQVWGSYGYTF
TRBV11-2,-,TRBD1,TRBJ2-5,TGTGCCAGCAGGTGGGGACAGAGAGAAGAGACCCAGTACTTC,CASRWGQREETQYF